The T cell receptor (beta chain) under discussion was sequenced for a study of shared clonotypes between healthy human individuals. It was at deep level that the assay was run. Sequencing was performed with immunoSEQ multiplex PCR; in TCRdb, only in-frame clones are kept and a portion is missing. The sample lists about 680,000 clones; roughly 72% were seen once. Study-wide results and caveats: Shared clonotypes across all four donors exceeded non-shared ones in generation probability.

Naive CD45RA+ and memory CD45RA-negative subsets were split from CD4+ cells. CDR3 length: 14 amino acids. V dropped 8 bases and J dropped 7 bases, with 17 bases sitting between them. The germline CDR1 and CDR2 sequences are MDHEN and SYDVKM. A word on this clone: The target antigen is unknown.

The sequence was obtained from a woman aged 30 to 39 in good health. The chain has TRBV28 and TRBJ2-2, with D maybe TRBD1 (5 bases). Sequencing was done on a sample of memory CD4+ T cells sorted from blood. Specified subset: CD45RA-negative fraction. This CDR3 reads CASGAPGGVGELFF. The CDR3 DNA follows: TGTGCCAGCGGGGCCCCCGGTGGGGTCGGGGAGCTGTTTTTT.